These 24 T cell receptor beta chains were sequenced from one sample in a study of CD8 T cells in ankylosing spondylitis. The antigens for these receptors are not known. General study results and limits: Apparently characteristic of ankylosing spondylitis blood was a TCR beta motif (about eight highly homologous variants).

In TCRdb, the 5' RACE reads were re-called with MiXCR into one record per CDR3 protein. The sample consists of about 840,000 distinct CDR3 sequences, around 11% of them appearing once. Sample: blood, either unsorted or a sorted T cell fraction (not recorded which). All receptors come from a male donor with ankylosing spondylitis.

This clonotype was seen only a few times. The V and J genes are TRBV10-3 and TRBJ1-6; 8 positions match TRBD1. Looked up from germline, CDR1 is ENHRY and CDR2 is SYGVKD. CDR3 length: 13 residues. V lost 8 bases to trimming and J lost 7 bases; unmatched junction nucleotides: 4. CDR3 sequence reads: CAIWTGYNSPLHF. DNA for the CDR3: TGTGCCATCTGGACAGGGTACAATTCACCCCTCCACTTT.

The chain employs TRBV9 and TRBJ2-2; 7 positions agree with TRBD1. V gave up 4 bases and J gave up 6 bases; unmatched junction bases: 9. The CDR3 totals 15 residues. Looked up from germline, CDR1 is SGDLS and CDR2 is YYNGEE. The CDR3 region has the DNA TGTGCCAGCAGCCAGGGGGTCCCCAGCTCCGGGGAGCTGTTTTTT. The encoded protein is CASSQGVPSSGELFF.

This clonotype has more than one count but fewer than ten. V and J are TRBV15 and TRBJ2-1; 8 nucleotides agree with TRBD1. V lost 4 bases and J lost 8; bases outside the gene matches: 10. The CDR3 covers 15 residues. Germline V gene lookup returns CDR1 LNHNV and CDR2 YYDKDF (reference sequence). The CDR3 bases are TGTGCCACCAGCAAAAGACAGGGGATCGGCGATGAGCAGTTCTTC. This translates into CATSKRQGIGDEQFF.

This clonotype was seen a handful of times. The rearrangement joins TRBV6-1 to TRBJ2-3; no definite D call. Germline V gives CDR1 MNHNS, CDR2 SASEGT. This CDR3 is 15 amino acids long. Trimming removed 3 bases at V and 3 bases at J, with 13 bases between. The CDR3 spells CASSDMNWATDTQYF. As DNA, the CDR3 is TGTGCCAGCAGTGACATGAATTGGGCAACAGATACGCAGTATTTT.

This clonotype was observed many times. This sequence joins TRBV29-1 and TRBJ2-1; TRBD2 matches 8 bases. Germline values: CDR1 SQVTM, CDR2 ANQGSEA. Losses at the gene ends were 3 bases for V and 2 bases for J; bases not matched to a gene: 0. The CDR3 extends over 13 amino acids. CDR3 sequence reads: CSVDGRAYNEQFF. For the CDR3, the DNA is TGCAGCGTTGACGGGAGGGCCTACAATGAGCAGTTCTTC.

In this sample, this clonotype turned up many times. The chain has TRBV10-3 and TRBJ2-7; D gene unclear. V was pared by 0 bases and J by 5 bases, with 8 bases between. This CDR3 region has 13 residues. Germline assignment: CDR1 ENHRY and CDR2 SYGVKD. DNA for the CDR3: TGTGCCATCAGTGAGTCGGTGAATCACGAGCAGTACTTC. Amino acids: CAISESVNHEQYF.

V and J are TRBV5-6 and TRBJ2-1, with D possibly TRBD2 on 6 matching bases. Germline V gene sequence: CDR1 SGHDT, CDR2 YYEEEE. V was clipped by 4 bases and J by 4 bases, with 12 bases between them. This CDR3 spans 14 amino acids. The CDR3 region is CASSPGGLYNEQFF. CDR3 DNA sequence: TGTGCCAGCAGCCCTGGGGGACTGTACAATGAGCAGTTCTTC.

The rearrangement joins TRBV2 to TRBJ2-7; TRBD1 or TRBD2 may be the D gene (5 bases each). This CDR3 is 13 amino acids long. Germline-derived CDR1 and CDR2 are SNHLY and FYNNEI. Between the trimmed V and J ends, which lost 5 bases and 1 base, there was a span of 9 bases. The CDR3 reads CASSWDPSYEQYF. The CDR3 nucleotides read TGTGCCAGCAGTTGGGACCCTTCCTACGAGCAGTACTTC.

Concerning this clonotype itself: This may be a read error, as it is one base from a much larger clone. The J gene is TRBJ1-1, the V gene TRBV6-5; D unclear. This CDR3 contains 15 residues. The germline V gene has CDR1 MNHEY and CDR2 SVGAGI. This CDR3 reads CASSYSNRMNAEAFF. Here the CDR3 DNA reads TGTGCCAGCAGTTACTCTAACAGAATGAACGCTGAAGCTTTCTTT.

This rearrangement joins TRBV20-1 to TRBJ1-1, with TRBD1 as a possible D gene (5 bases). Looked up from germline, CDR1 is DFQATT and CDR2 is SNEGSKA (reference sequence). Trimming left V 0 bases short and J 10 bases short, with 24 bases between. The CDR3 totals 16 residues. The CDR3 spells CSARDGISSLLGVAFF. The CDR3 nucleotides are TGCAGTGCTAGAGATGGGATATCGAGTTTATTGGGGGTAGCTTTCTTT.

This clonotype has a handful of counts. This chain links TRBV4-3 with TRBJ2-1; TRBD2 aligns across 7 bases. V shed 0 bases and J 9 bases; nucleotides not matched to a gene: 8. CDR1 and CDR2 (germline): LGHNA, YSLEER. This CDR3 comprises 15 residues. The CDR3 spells CASSQEGAGFGEQFF. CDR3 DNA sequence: TGCGCCAGCAGCCAAGAAGGAGCGGGGTTCGGTGAGCAGTTCTTC.

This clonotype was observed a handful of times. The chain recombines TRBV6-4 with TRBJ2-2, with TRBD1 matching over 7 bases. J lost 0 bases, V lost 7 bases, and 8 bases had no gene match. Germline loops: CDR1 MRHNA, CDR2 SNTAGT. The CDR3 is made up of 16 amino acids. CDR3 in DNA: TGTGCCAGCAATGAGAAAGGGACAGCGAACACCGGGGAGCTGTTTTTT. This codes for CASNEKGTANTGELFF.

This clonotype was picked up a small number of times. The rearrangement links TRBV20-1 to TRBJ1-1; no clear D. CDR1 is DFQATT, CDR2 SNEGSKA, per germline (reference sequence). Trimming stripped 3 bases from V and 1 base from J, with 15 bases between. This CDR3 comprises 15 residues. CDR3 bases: TGCAGTGCTAGTCACGGTTGGACGGGGAACACTGAAGCTTTCTTT. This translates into CSASHGWTGNTEAFF.

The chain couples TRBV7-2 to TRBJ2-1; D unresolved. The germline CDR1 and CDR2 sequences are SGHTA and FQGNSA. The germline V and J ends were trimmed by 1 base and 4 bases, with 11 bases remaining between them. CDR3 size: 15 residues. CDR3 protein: CASSLGPNPYNEQFF. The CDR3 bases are TGTGCCAGCAGCTTAGGGCCTAACCCTTACAATGAGCAGTTCTTC. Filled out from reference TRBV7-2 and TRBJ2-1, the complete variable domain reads GAGVSQSPSNKVTEKGKDVELRCDPISGHTALYWYRQSLGQGLEFLIYFQGNSAPDKSGLPSDRFSAERTGGSVSTLTIQRTQQEDSAVYLCASSLGPNPYNEQFFGPGTRLTVL.

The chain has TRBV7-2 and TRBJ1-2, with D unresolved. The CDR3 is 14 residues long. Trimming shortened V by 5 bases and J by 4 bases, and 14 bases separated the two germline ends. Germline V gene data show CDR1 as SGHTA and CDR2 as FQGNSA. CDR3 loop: CASSINGVGYGYTF. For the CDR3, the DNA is TGTGCCAGCAGCATAAACGGGGTCGGCTATGGCTACACCTTC.

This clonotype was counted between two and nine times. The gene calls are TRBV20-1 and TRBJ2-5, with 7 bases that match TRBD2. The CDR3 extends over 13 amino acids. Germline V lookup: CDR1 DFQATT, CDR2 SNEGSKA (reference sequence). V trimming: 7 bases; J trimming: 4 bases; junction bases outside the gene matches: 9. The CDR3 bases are TGCAGTGTACAGACTAGCCAATTAGAGACCCAGTACTTC. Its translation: CSVQTSQLETQYF.

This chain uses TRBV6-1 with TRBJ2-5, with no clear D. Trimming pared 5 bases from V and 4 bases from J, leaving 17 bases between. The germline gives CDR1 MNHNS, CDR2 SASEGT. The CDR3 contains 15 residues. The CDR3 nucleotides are TGTGCCAGCAGTCGGATCTTCACCTTGGGAGAGACCCAGTACTTC. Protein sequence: CASSRIFTLGETQYF.

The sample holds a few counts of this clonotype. In DNA form, the CDR3 reads TGTGCCATCAGTGAAAGGAACTATGGCTACACCTTC. Translated, it gives CAISERNYGYTF. V is TRBV10-3 and J is TRBJ1-2; D ambiguous. V lost 3 bases, J lost 2 bases, and 4 bases lay in between. The germline CDR1 and CDR2 sequences are ENHRY and SYGVKD. This CDR3 spans 12 amino acids.

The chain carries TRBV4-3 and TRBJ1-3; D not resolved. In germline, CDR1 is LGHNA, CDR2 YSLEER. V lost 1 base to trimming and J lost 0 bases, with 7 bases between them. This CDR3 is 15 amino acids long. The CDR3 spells CASSQGGRSGNTIYF. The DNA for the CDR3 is TGCGCCAGCAGCCAAGGAGGGCGCTCTGGAAACACCATATATTTT.

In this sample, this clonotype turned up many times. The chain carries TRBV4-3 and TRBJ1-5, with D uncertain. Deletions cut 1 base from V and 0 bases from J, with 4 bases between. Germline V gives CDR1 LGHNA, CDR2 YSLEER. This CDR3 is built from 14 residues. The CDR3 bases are TGCGCCAGCAGCCAAGGGATTAGCAATCAGCCCCAGCATTTT. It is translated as CASSQGISNQPQHF.

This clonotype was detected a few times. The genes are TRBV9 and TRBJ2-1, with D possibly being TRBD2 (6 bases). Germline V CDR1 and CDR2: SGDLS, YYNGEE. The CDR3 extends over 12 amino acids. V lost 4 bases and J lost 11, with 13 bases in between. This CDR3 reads CASSSLAGKQFF. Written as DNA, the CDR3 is TGTGCCAGCAGCTCCCTGGCGGGAAAGCAGTTCTTC. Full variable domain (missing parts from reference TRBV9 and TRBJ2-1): DSGVTQTPKHLITATGQRVTLRCSPRSGDLSVYWYQQSLDQGLQFLIQYYNGEERAKGNILERFSAQQFPDLHSELNLSSLELGDSALYFCASSSLAGKQFFGPGTRLTVL.

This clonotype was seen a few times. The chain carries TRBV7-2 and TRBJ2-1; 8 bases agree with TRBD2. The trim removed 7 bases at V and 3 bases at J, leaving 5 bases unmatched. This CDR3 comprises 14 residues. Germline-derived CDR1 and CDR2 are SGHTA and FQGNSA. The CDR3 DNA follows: TGTGCCAGCACGGGGGGGAGGGTCTACAATGAGCAGTTCTTC. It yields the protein CASTGGRVYNEQFF.

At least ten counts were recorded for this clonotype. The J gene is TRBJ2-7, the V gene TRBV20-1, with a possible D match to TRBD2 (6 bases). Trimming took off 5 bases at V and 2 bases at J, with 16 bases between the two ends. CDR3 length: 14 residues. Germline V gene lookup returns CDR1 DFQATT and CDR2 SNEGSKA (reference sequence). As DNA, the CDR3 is TGCAGTGCTCCGGGACTCCTGAGCACCTACGAGCAGTACTTC. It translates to CSAPGLLSTYEQYF.

The CDR3 DNA is TGTGCCAGCAGCCAAGTAGTATCGAGCGGGGCACCTTTCGGGGAGCTGTTTTTT. This sequence encodes CASSQVVSSGAPFGELFF. The V call is TRBV11-2, the J call TRBJ2-2; 7 nucleotides match TRBD2. From germline, CDR1 is SGHAT and CDR2 FQNNGV. The length of the CDR3 is 18 residues. The trim removed 5 bases at V and 7 bases at J, leaving 19 bases unmatched.